This T cell receptor beta chain was recorded in a study of OX40 agonist ivuxolimab in advanced cancers. As for the study in general: Age averaged 60 years (range about 20 to 79), and roughly 82% were male. Study-level points and caveats: Low normalized T-cell clonal expansion was also seen in some nonresponders.

The repertoire was sequenced with immunoSEQ multiplex PCR; TCRdb's copy has only in-frame clones and lacks some. The table records over 45,000 clones, 83% of them present only once. V was clipped by 2 bases and J by 5 bases, with 10 bases between them. The CDR3 length is 14 residues. The germline V gene encodes CDR1 LNHDA and CDR2 SQIVND (reference sequence). With respect to this clone: Its antigen is currently unknown.

The TCR sequence derives from an adult with an advanced solid tumor such as melanoma, head and neck, liver or kidney cancer. Material: CD4+ or CD8+ T cells sorted from blood, obtained in a trial of the OX40 agonist ivuxolimab. J is TRBJ1-5 and V is TRBV19, with D hard to call. CDR3 sequence (DNA): TGTGCCAGTAGTATAAAGGGTTCGGATCAGCCCCAGCATTTT. This encodes CASSIKGSDQPQHF.